The clone carrying this T cell receptor (beta chain) has a count of ten or more. As yet, its antigen is unknown. The sample belongs to a study of metastatic and nonmetastatic thyroid tumors. Whole-study context: Repertoire data that came from the blood and tumor or nodule tissue of malignant and benign thyroid patients were compared. Findings and caveats of the study: TCR beta diversity was reportedly significantly higher in malignant thyroid tumors than benign nodules, in blood and tumor.

In the authors' workflow: Construction of a distant-metastasis classifier for papillary thyroid cancer relied on CDR3 differences across clinicopathological groups. With MiXCR, TCRdb reprocessed the PCR reads. These V and J calls derive from TCRdb rather than the authors' analysis. In the table there are about 40,000 clones, roughly 10% of which are singletons. The germline CDR1 and CDR2 sequences are MDHEN and SYDVKM. There are 13 residues in the CDR3. V was trimmed by 6 bases and J by 4 bases, leaving 12 bases between them. No treatment of any kind had been given to any patient before thyroid surgery.

This TCR came from a female donor with papillary thyroid cancer or a benign thyroid nodule (not recorded which). Some clones in this sample may be carry-over from other donors' samples. The chain uses TRBV28 and TRBJ1-2; D is unclear. Source material: blood. The CDR3 here is CASSPGSLYGYTF. CDR3 coding DNA: TGTGCCAGCAGCCCAGGTTCCCTCTATGGCTACACCTTC.